The present entry profiles one TCR beta chain with its context. Germline values: CDR1 LGHDT, CDR2 YNNKEL (reference sequence). The CDR3 length is 12 residues. The V gene lost 4 bases and the J gene lost 4 bases, with 7 bases spanning the gap. The sample belongs to a study of blood T cell repertoires in COVID-19. Sequencing used immunoSEQ multiplex PCR; TCRdb keeps in-frame clones, though not all of them. The sample lists about 260,000 clones; 87% were seen once. The source material was peripheral blood. This chain joins TRBV3-1 (or the pseudogene TRBV3-2) and TRBJ1-2; the D is unclear. The receptor was isolated from a woman between 40 and 55 years old who had recovered from COVID-19. CDR3 sequence: CASSPGVYGYTF. The CDR3 coding sequence is TGTGCCAGCAGCCCCGGGGTCTATGGCTACACCTTC.